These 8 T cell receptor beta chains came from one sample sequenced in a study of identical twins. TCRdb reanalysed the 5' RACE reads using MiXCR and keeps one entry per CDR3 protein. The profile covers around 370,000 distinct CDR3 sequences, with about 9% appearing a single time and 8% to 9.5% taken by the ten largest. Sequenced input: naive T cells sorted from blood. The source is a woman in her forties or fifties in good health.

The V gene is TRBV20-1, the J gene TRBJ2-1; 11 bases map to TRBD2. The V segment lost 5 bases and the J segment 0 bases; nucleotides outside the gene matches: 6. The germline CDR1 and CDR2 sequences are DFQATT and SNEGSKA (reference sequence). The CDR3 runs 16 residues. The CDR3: CSAPLTSGSSYNEQFF. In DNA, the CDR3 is TGCAGTGCTCCGTTAACTAGCGGGAGCTCCTACAATGAGCAGTTCTTC.

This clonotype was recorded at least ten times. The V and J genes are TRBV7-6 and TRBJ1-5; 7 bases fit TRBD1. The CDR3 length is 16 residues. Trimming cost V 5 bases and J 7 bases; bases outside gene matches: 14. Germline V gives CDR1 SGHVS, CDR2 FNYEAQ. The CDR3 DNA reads TGTGCCAGCAGCCCGCTTACGAGGGGGCTATACCAGCCCCAGCATTTT. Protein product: CASSPLTRGLYQPQHF.

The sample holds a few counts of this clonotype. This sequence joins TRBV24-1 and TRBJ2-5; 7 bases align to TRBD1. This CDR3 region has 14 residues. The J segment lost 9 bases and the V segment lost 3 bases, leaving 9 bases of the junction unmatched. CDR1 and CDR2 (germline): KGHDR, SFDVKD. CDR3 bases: TGTGCCACCAGTGATCCTAGACAGGGTGGGGCCCAGTACTTC. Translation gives CATSDPRQGGAQYF.

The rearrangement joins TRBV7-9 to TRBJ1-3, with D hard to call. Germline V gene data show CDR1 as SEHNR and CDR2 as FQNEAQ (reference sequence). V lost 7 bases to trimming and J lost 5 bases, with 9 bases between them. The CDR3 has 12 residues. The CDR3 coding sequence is TGTGCCAGCATCGGCAGAAGAAACACCATATATTTT. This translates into CASIGRRNTIYF.

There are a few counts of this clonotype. CDR3 sequence: CASSLGMSNQPQHF. The CDR3 DNA is TGTGCCAGCAGTTTGGGGATGAGCAATCAGCCCCAGCATTTT. The rearrangement links TRBV12-3 or TRBV12-4 to TRBJ1-5; D gene uncertain. The CDR3 covers 14 residues. The V and J ends lost 3 bases and 1 base respectively, with 7 bases between them.

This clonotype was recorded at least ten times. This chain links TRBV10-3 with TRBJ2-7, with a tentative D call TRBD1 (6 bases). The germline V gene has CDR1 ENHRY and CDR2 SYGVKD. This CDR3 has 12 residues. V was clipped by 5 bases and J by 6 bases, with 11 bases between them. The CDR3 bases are TGTGCCATCAGTACAGGGAATTCCGAGCAGTACGTC. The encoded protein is CAISTGNSEQYV.

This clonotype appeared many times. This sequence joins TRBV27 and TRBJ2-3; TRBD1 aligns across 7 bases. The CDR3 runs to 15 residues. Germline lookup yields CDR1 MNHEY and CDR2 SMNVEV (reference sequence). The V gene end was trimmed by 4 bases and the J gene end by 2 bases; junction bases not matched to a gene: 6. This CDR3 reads CASSYQDRATDTQYF. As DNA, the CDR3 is TGTGCCAGCAGTTATCAAGACAGGGCCACAGATACGCAGTATTTT.

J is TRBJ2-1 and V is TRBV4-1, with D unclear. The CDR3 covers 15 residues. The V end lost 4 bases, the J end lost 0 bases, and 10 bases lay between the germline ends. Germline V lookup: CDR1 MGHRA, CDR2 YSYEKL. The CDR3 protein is CASSPQSGSYNEQFF. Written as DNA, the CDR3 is TGCGCCAGCAGCCCACAGTCCGGCTCCTACAATGAGCAGTTCTTC.